The rows below give T cell receptor beta chains drawn from one sample of a study of blood T cell repertoires in COVID-19. The method was immunoSEQ multiplex PCR; TCRdb's version includes in-frame clones alone and lacks a portion of them. There are just over 300,000 clones in the sample; around 91% occur only once, and 3.5% to 4.5% lies in the top ten. Specimen: PBMCs or T cells enriched from blood (not recorded which). All receptors come from a woman between 18 and 30 years old with acute COVID-19. Each CDR3 is given with its conserved first and last residue. The D gene is left open where the match is weak. Only part of the rows carry a size: once, few, many, or a class if the clone is expanded.

CDR3 protein: CASSLVGGADTEAFF; CDR3 DNA: TGTGCCAGCAGCTTAGTAGGGGGCGCGGACACTGAAGCTTTCTTT; D gene: TRBD1; clone size: NA; V gene: TRBV7-6; J gene: TRBJ1-1
CDR3 protein: CASSPHLGGRHTGELFF; CDR3 DNA: TGCGCCAGCAGCCCCCACCTGGGCGGGAGGCACACCGGGGAGCTGTTTTTT; D gene: TRBD2; clone size: NA; V gene: TRBV4-1; J gene: TRBJ2-2
CDR3 protein: CASRSFRGTGNTIYF; CDR3 DNA: TGTGCCAGCAGGTCTTTCAGGGGAACTGGAAACACCATATATTTT; D gene: NA; clone size: NA; V gene: TRBV7-9; J gene: TRBJ1-3
CDR3 protein: CASSLWTSGHYEQYF; CDR3 DNA: TGTGCCAGCAGTTTATGGACTAGCGGACACTACGAGCAGTACTTC; D gene: TRBD2; clone size: NA; V gene: TRBV28; J gene: TRBJ2-7
CDR3 protein: CASSLVGARGYTF; CDR3 DNA: TGTGCCAGCAGCTTAGTTGGGGCGCGTGGCTACACCTTC; D gene: NA; clone size: once; V gene: TRBV7-9; J gene: TRBJ1-2
CDR3 protein: CASNPSFANTGELFF; CDR3 DNA: TGTGCCAGCAACCCGAGTTTCGCGAACACCGGGGAGCTGTTTTTT; D gene: NA; clone size: NA; V gene: TRBV19; J gene: TRBJ2-2
CDR3 protein: CASSLGLAGSTDTQYF; CDR3 DNA: TGTGCCAGCAGCCTTGGACTAGCGGGATCCACAGATACGCAGTATTTT; D gene: TRBD2; clone size: NA; V gene: TRBV7-2; J gene: TRBJ2-3
CDR3 protein: CASSLEVGSEQYF; CDR3 DNA: TGTGCCAGCAGCTTAGAGGTAGGGAGCGAGCAGTACTTC; D gene: NA; clone size: NA; V gene: TRBV7-9; J gene: TRBJ2-7
CDR3 protein: CASSLVGSTTEAFF; CDR3 DNA: TGCGCCAGCAGCTTGGTGGGCAGCACTACTGAAGCTTTCTTT; D gene: NA; clone size: few; V gene: TRBV5-1; J gene: TRBJ1-1
CDR3 protein: CASSFQMNTEAFF; CDR3 DNA: TGTGCCAGCAGCTTTCAGATGAACACTGAAGCTTTCTTT; D gene: NA; clone size: NA; V gene: TRBV11-2; J gene: TRBJ1-1
CDR3 protein: CASSQGSRVGYEQYF; CDR3 DNA: TGTGCCAGCAGCCAAGGGTCCAGGGTTGGCTACGAGCAGTACTTC; D gene: NA; clone size: NA; V gene: TRBV3-1/TRBV3-2; J gene: TRBJ2-7
CDR3 protein: CASSYFQGTYQETQYF; CDR3 DNA: TGTGCCAGCAGTTACTTCCAGGGGACGTACCAAGAGACCCAGTACTTC; D gene: NA; clone size: NA; V gene: TRBV6-5; J gene: TRBJ2-5
CDR3 protein: CASSKVAGGPLTNYGYTF; CDR3 DNA: TGTGCCAGCAGCAAAGTGGCAGGGGGCCCCCTAACTAACTATGGCTACACCTTC; D gene: NA; clone size: NA; V gene: TRBV21-1; J gene: TRBJ1-2